This TCR beta chain was retrieved from a study of cytomegalovirus exposure and HLA in healthy donors. The study, taken as a whole, reports: According to a later analysis, donors in an Asian-associated ancestry cluster reportedly had fewer N-insertions than the roughly 660-donor mean.

As concerns this clone: Its antigen is currently unknown.

CDR3 length equals 18 residues. Trimming left V 0 bases short and J 5 bases short, with 18 bases between. The V gene's germline CDR1 is SGHRS and CDR2 YFSETQ. Healthy bone marrow donors made up the donor group. The PCR employed 60 Vbeta primers together with 13 Jbeta primers. Assay: immunoSEQ multiplex PCR; the TCRdb copy retains only in-frame clones and omits some. The data show about 140,000 clones, approximately 79% seen once. V usage is TRBV5-1 and J usage is TRBJ1-6; maybe TRBD1 (6 bases). The specimen sequenced was PBMCs. This sequence was found in a woman in her 30s in good health and CMV-seronegative. The CDR3 sequence: CASSLASGAGGNNSPLHF. CDR3 coding DNA: TGCGCCAGCAGCTTGGCCTCAGGGGCTGGGGGAAATAATTCACCCCTCCACTTT.